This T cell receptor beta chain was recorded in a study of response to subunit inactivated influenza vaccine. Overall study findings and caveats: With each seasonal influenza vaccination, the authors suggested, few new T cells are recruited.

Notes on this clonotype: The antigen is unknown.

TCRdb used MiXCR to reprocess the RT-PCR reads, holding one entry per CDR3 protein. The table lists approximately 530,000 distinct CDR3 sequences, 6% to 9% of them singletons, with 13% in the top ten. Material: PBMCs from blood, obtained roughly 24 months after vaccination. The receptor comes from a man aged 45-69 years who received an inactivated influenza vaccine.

The CDR3 DNA reads as TGTGCCAGCAGACAACCGGGACTTAACTACGAGCAGTACTTC. It codes for CASRQPGLNYEQYF. The rearrangement uses TRBV28 and TRBJ2-7; tentatively, D is TRBD2 (6 bases). This CDR3 has 14 amino acids. V dropped 6 bases and J dropped 3 bases, with 15 bases sitting between them. The germline gives CDR1 MDHEN, CDR2 SYDVKM.